This TCR beta chain was recorded in a study of radiotherapy plus CTLA-4 blockade in lung cancer (dated by TCRdb to 2016 to 2019). Notes on the research overall: Among enrolled patients, under 20% had an objective response and 25% to 35% reached disease control. Summary of the overall study and its limitations: After treatment with radiotherapy and ipilimumab, TCR clones that originated in tumors expanded in peripheral blood. The strongest predictors of response were reported to be early dynamic shifts in blood T cell clones along with a rise in serum interferon-beta following radiation.

Library construction relied on the immunoSEQ multiplex PCR assay. In TCRdb, the immuneACCESS table is reduced to in-frame sequences with V and J assigned. These tables do not hold every clone; where another copy was compared, an unresolved V gene accounts for under half, and the others remain unexplained. In all, the sample holds under 100,000 clones, and approximately 82% of those were seen once. The leading ten clones occupy 14% to 15% of the sample. Worth noting for this clone: Its target antigen remains unknown. No base quality values were provided; no much bigger clone lies one nucleotide off.

The V and J ends are trimmed by 3 bases and 0 bases, leaving 15 bases between them. CDR1 and CDR2 are drawn from the germline V gene (reference sequence): WNHNN, SYGVQD. From cysteine to phenylalanine, the CDR3 is 16 amino acids long. Only the CDR3 DNA is retained, 48 bases long and in frame from the first base. In this study, focal radiation therapy paired with CTLA-4 blockade (ipilimumab) was tested in patients who had chemo-refractory metastatic non-small-cell lung cancer. Sample: peripheral blood, taken from a patient treated with radiotherapy plus ipilimumab. The origin of this receptor is a human donor with non-small cell lung cancer that progressed on radiotherapy plus ipilimumab. This sequence uses TRBV10-1 and TRBJ2-7; a tentative D match to TRBD1 spans 6 bases. The CDR3: CASSEPDRLSSYEQYF. The DNA reads TGCGCCAGCAGTGAACCCGACAGGTTAAGCTCCTACGAGCAGTACTTC.